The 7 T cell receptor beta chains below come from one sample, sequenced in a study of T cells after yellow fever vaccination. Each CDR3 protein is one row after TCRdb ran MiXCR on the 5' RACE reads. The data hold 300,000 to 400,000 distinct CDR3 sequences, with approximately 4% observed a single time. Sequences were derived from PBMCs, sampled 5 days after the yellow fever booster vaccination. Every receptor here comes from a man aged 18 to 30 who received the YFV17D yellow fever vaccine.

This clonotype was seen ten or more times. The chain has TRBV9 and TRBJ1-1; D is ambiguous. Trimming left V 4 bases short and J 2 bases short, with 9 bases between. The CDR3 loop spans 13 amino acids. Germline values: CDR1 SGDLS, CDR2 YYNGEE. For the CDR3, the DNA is TGTGCCAGCAGCAACCGGGCCAACACTGAAGCTTTCTTT. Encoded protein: CASSNRANTEAFF.

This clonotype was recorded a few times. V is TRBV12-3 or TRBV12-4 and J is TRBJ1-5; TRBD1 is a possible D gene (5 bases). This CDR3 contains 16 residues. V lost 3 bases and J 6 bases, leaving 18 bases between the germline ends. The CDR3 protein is CASSFRDWGRGQPQHF. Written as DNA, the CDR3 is TGTGCCAGCAGTTTCCGGGACTGGGGACGTGGTCAGCCCCAGCATTTT.

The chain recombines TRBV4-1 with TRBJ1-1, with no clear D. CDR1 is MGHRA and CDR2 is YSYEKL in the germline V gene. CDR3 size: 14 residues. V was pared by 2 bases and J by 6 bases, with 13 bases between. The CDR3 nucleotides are TGCGCCAGCAGCCAACCCAAGGGAAGGGCTGAAGCTTTCTTT. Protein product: CASSQPKGRAEAFF.

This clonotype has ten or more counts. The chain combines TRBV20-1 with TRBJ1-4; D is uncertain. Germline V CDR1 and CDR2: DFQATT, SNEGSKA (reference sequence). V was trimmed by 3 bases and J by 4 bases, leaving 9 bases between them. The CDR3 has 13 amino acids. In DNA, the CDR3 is TGCAGTGCTAGTGGCCAGAATAATGAAAAACTGTTTTTT. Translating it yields CSASGQNNEKLFF.

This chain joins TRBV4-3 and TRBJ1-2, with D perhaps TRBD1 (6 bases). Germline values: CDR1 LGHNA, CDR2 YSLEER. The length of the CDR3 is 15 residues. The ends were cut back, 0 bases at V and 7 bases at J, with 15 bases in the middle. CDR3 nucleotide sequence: TGCGCCAGCAGCCAAGAAAGACGGGGGGCGCGTGGCTACACCTTC. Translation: CASSQERRGARGYTF.

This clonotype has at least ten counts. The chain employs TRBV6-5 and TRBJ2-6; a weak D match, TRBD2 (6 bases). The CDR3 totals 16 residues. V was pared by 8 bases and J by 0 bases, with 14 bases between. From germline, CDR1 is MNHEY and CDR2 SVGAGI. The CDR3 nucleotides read TGTGCCAGCCATACCGGCGGGGTCTCTGGGGCCAACGTCCTGACTTTC. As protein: CASHTGGVSGANVLTF.

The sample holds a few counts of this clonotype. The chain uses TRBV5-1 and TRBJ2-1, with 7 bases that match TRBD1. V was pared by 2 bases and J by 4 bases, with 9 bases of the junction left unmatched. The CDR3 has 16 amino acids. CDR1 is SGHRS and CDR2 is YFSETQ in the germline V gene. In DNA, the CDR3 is TGCGCCAGCAGCTTATCCGGGACAGCGGAATACAATGAGCAGTTCTTC. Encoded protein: CASSLSGTAEYNEQFF.